The rows below give T cell receptor beta chains drawn from one sample of a study of CD4 and CD8 cells across lung adenocarcinoma regions. TCRdb reprocessed the PCR reads with MiXCR, giving one entry per CDR3 protein. The data contain more than 9,000 distinct CDR3 sequences, about half of them singletons. Sequencing was done on a sample of CD4+ T cells from the margin of a lung tumor. Receptors were obtained from a male donor with lung adenocarcinoma. The CD4 and CD8 labels of this study may be unreliable. The CDR3 runs from the conserved cysteine through the conserved F or W. Each record gives: V gene, D gene, clone size, J gene, CDR3 protein, CDR3 DNA. A D gene is named only where the DNA matches it firmly. Rows may omit the clone size; those that give it use once, few, many or a size class.

V gene: TRBV6-1
D gene: -
clone size: -
J gene: TRBJ2-5
CDR3 protein: CATGVGSRDQDTQYF
CDR3 DNA: TGTGCCACCGGGGTCGGGAGCCGTGACCAAGATACCCAGTACTTC

V gene: TRBV28
D gene: TRBD1
clone size: many
J gene: TRBJ2-1
CDR3 protein: CASTLPGQGADEQFF
CDR3 DNA: TGTGCCAGCACCTTACCGGGACAGGGGGCCGATGAGCAGTTCTTC

V gene: TRBV6-1
D gene: -
clone size: -
J gene: TRBJ2-7
CDR3 protein: CASSGGAYEQYF
CDR3 DNA: TGTGCCAGCAGTGGGGGAGCCTACGAGCAGTACTTC

V gene: TRBV6-5
D gene: -
clone size: -
J gene: TRBJ2-7
CDR3 protein: CASLYSSPHEQYF
CDR3 DNA: TGTGCCAGCCTTTACTCAAGCCCCCACGAGCAGTACTTC

V gene: TRBV11-1
D gene: -
clone size: many
J gene: TRBJ2-3
CDR3 protein: CASSPPGKLTDTQYF
CDR3 DNA: TGTGCCAGCAGCCCCCCCGGTAAACTCACAGATACGCAGTATTTT

V gene: TRBV10-1
D gene: -
clone size: -
J gene: TRBJ2-5
CDR3 protein: CASSESLGETQYF
CDR3 DNA: TGCGCCAGCAGTGAGTCCCTGGGGGAGACCCAGTACTTC

V gene: TRBV6-1
D gene: -
clone size: -
J gene: TRBJ2-1
CDR3 protein: CASTQRNEQFF
CDR3 DNA: TGTGCCAGCACCCAGCGCAATGAGCAGTTCTTC

V gene: TRBV6-1
D gene: -
clone size: few
J gene: TRBJ1-1
CDR3 protein: CASRETNQGDTTEAFF
CDR3 DNA: TGTGCCAGCAGAGAAACCAATCAGGGAGATACCACTGAAGCTTTCTTT

V gene: TRBV6-5
D gene: -
clone size: few
J gene: TRBJ2-7
CDR3 protein: CASSYLMGEQYF
CDR3 DNA: TGTGCCAGCAGTTACCTGATGGGGGAGCAGTACTTC

V gene: TRBV4-1
D gene: -
clone size: many
J gene: TRBJ2-1
CDR3 protein: CASSDDSSPSRYNEQFF
CDR3 DNA: TGCGCCAGCAGCGACGACAGTTCGCCCAGCCGGTACAATGAGCAGTTCTTC

V gene: TRBV10-1
D gene: -
clone size: -
J gene: TRBJ2-5
CDR3 protein: CASYGGRDQETQYF
CDR3 DNA: TGTGCGAGCTACGGGGGCCGTGACCAAGAGACCCAGTACTTC